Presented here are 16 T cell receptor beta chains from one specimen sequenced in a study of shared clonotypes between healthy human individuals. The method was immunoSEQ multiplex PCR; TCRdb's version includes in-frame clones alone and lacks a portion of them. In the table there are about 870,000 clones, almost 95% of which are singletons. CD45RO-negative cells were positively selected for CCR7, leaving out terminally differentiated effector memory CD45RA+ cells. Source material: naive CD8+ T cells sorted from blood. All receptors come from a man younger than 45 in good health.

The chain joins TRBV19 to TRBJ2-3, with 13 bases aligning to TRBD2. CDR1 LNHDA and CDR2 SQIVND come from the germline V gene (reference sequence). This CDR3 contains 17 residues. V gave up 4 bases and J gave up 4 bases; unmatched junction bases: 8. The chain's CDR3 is CASSTELAGGPSDTQYF. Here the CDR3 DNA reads TGTGCCAGTAGTACTGAACTAGCGGGAGGGCCTTCAGATACGCAGTATTTT.

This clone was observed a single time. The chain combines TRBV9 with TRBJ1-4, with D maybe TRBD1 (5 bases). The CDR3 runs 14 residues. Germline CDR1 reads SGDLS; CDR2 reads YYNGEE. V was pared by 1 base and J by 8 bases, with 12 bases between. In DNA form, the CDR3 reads TGTGCCAGCAGCGTACAGGGAATCGGGGAAAAACTGTTTTTT. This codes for CASSVQGIGEKLFF.

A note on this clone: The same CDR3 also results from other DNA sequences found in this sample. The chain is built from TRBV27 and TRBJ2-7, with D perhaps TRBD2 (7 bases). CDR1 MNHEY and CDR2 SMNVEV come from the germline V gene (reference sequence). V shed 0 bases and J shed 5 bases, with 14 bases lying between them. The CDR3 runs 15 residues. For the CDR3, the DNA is TGTGCCAGCAGTTTATCGAGGGGGGGAAGGAACGAGCAGTACTTC. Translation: CASSLSRGGRNEQYF.

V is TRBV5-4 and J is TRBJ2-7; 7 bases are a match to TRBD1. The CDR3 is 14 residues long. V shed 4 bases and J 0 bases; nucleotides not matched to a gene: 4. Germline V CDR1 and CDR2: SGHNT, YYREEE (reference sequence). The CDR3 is CASSIRQGSYEQYF. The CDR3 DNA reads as TGTGCCAGCAGCATAAGACAGGGCTCCTACGAGCAGTACTTC.

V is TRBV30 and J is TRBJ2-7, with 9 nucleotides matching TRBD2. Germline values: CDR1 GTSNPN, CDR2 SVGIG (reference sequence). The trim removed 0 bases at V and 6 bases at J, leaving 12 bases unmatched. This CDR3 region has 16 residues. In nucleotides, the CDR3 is TGTGCCTGGAGTGTAAGGGCGGGAGGGATTGCGGGCGAGCAGTACTTC. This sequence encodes CAWSVRAGGIAGEQYF.

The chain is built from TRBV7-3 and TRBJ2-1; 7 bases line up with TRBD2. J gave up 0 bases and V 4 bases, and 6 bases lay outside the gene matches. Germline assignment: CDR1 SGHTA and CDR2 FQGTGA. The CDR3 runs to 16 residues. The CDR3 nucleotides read TGTGCCAGCAGCTCCAGCGGGGAGAGCTCCTACAATGAGCAGTTCTTC. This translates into CASSSSGESSYNEQFF. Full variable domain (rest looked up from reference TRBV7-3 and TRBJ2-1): GAGVSQTPSNKVTEKGKYVELRCDPISGHTALYWYRQSLGQGPEFLIYFQGTGAADDSGLPNDRFFAVRPEGSVSTLKIQRTERGDSAVYLCASSSSGESSYNEQFFGPGTRLTVL.

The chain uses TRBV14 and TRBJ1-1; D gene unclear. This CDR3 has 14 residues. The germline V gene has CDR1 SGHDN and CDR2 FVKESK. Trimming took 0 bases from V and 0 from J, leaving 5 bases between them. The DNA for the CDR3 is TGTGCCAGCAGCCAAGATGCCGTGAACACTGAAGCTTTCTTT. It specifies CASSQDAVNTEAFF.

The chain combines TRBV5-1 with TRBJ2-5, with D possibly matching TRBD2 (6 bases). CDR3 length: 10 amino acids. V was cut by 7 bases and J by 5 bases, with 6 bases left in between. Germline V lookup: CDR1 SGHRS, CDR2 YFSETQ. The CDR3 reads CASGGETQYF. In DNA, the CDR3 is TGCGCCAGCGGGGGGGAGACCCAGTACTTC.

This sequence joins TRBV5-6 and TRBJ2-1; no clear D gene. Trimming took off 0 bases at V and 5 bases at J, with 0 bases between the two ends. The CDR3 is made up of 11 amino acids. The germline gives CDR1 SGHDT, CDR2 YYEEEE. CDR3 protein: CASSLDNEQFF. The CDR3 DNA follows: TGTGCCAGCAGCTTGGACAATGAGCAGTTCTTC. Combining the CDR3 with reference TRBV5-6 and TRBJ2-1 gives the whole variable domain DAGVTQSPTHLIKTRGQQVTLRCSPKSGHDTVSWYQQALGQGPQFIFQYYEEEERQRGNFPDRFSGHQFPNYSSELNVNALLLGDSALYLCASSLDNEQFFGPGTRLTVL.

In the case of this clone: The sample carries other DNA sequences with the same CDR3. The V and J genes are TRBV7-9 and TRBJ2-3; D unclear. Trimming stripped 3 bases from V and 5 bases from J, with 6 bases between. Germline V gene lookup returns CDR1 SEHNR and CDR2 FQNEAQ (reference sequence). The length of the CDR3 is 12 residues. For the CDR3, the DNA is TGTGCCAGCAGCTTGGTCCAAGATACGCAGTATTTT. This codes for CASSLVQDTQYF.

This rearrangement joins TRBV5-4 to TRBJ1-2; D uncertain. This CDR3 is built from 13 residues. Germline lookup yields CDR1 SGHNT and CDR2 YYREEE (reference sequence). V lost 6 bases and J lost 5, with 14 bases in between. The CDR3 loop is CASIPPDGYGYTF. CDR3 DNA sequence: TGTGCCAGCATCCCCCCGGACGGTTATGGCTACACCTTC. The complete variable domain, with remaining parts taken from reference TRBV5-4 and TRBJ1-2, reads ETGVTQSPTHLIKTRGQQVTLRCSSQSGHNTVSWYQQALGQGPQFIFQYYREEENGRGNFPPRFSGLQFPNYSSELNVNALELDDSALYLCASIPPDGYGYTFGSGTRLTVV.

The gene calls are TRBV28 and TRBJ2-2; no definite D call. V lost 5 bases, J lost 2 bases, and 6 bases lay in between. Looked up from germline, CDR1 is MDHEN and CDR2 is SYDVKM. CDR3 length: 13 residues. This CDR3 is CASSQANTGELFF. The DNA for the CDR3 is TGTGCCAGCAGTCAAGCTAACACCGGGGAGCTGTTTTTT.

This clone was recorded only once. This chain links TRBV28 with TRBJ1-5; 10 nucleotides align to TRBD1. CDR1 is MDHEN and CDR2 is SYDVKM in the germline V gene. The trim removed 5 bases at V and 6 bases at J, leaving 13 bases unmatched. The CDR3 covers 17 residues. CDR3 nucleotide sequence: TGTGCCAGCAGTCCGCAACCGGGACAGGGGTTCCCTCAGCCCCAGCATTTT. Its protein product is CASSPQPGQGFPQPQHF.

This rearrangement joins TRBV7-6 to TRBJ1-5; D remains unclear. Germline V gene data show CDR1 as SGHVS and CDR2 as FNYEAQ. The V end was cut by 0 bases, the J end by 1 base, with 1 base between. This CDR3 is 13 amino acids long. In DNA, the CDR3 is TGTGCCAGCAGCTTAGCCAGCAATCAGCCCCAGCATTTT. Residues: CASSLASNQPQHF.

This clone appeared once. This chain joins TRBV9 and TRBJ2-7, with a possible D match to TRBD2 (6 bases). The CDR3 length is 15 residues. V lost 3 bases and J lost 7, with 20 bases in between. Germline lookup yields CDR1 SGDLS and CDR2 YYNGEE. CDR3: CASSGGSGFLREQYF. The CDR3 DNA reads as TGTGCCAGCAGCGGAGGTAGCGGATTCCTGAGGGAGCAGTACTTC.

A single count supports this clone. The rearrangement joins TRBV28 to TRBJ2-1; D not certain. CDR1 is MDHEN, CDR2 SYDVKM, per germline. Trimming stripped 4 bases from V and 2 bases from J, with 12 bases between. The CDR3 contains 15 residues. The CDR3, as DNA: TGTGCCAGCAGTTCCACGGACGGTACCTACAATGAGCAGTTCTTC. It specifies CASSSTDGTYNEQFF. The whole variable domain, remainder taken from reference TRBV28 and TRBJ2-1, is DVKVTQSSRYLVKRTGEKVFLECVQDMDHENMFWYRQDPGLGLRLIYFSYDVKMKEKGDIPEGYSVSREKKERFSLILESASTNQTSMYLCASSSTDGTYNEQFFGPGTRLTVL.